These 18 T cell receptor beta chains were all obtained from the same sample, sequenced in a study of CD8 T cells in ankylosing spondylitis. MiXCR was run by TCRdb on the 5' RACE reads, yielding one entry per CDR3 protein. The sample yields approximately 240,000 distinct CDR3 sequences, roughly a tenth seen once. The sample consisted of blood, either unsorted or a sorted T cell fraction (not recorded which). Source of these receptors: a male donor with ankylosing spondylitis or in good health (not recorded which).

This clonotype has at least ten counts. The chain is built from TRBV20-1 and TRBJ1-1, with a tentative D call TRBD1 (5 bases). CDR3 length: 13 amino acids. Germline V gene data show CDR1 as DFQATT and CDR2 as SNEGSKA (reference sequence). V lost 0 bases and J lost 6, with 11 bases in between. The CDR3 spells CSARDEGYAEAFF. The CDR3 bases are TGCAGTGCTAGAGATGAGGGGTACGCTGAAGCTTTCTTT.

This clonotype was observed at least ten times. CDR3 loop: CSAPDRAGKTGELFF. CDR3 DNA sequence: TGCAGTGCCCCGGACAGGGCGGGGAAAACCGGGGAGCTGTTTTTT. V is TRBV20-1 and J is TRBJ2-2; 8 bases map to TRBD1. Trimming at V came to 6 bases and at J to 5 bases, leaving 11 bases not matched to a gene. Germline lookup yields CDR1 DFQATT and CDR2 SNEGSKA (reference sequence). This CDR3 comprises 15 residues.

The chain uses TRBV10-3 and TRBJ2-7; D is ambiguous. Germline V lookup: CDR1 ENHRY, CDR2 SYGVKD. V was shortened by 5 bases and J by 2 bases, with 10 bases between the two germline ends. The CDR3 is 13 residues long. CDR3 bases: TGTGCCATCAGTCCGGACGGAGCCTACGAGCAGTACTTC. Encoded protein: CAISPDGAYEQYF.

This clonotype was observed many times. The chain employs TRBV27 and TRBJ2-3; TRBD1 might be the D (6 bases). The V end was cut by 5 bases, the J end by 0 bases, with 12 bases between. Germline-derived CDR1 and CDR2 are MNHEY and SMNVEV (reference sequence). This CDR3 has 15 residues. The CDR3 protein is CASSPGQTSTDTQYF. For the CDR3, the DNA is TGTGCCAGCAGTCCCGGACAGACTAGCACAGATACGCAGTATTTT.

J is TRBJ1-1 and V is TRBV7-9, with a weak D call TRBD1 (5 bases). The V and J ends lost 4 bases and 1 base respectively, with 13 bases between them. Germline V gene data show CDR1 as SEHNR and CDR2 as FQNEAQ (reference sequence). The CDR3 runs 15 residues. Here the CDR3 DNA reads TGTGCCAGCAGCTCCATGTCGGGGCAGAACACTGAAGCTTTCTTT. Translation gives CASSSMSGQNTEAFF.

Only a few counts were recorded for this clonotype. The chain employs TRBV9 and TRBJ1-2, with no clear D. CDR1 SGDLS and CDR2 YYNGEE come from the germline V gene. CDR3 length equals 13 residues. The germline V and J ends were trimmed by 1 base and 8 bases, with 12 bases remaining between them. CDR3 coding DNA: TGTGCCAGCAGCGTAACGGTTTCAAGGGGCTACACCTTC. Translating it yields CASSVTVSRGYTF.

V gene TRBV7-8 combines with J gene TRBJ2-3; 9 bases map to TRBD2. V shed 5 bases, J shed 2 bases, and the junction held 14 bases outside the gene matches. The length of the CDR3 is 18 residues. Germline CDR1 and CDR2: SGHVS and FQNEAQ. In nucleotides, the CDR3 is TGTGCCAGCAGCCCCCCGCTTGGGGTAGCGGGAGCCACAGATACGCAGTATTTT. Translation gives CASSPPLGVAGATDTQYF. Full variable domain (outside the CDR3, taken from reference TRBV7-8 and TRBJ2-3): GAGVSQSPRYKVAKRGQDVALRCDPISGHVSLFWYQQALGQGPEFLTYFQNEAQLDKSGLPSDRFFAERPEGSVSTLKIQRTQQEDSAVYLCASSPPLGVAGATDTQYFGPGTRLTVL.

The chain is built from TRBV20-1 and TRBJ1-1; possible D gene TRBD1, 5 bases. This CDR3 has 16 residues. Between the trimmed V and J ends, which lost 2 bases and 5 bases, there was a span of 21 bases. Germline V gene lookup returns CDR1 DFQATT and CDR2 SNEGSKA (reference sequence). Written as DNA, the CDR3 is TGCAGTGCTAGAAGGGGTCGGGGGGTTGGTGCGACTGAAGCTTTCTTT. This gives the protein CSARRGRGVGATEAFF.

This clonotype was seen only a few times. CDR3 region: CASSIWREPYEQYF. The CDR3 region has the DNA TGTGCCAGTAGTATCTGGCGGGAGCCGTACGAGCAGTACTTC. J is TRBJ2-7 and V is TRBV19; 7 positions match TRBD2. From germline, CDR1 is LNHDA and CDR2 SQIVND (reference sequence). The CDR3 contains 14 residues. The J segment lost 4 bases and the V segment lost 3 bases, leaving 6 bases of the junction unmatched. Together with reference TRBV19 and TRBJ2-7, the CDR3 gives the full variable domain: DGGITQSPKYLFRKEGQNVTLSCEQNLNHDAMYWYRQDPGQGLRLIYYSQIVNDFQKGDIAEGYSVSREKKESFPLTVTSAQKNPTAFYLCASSIWREPYEQYFGPGTRLTVT.

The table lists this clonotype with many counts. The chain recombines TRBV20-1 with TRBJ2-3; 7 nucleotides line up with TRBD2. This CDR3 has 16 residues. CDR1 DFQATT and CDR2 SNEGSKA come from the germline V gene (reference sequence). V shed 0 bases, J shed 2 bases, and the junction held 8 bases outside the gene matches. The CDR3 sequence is CSARDAGGSYTDTQYF. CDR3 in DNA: TGCAGTGCTAGAGATGCGGGCGGGAGCTACACAGATACGCAGTATTTT.

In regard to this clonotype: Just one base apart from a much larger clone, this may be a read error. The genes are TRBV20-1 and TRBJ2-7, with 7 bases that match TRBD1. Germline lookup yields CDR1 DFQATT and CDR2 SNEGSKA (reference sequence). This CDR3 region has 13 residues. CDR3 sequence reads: CSAARDSGYEQCF. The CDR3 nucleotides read TGCAGTGCTGCTAGGGACAGTGGCTACGAGCAGTGCTTC.

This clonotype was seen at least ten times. The CDR3 spells CSVGGGYYEQYF. CDR3 coding DNA: TGCAGCGTTGGTGGGGGATACTACGAGCAGTACTTC. V and J are TRBV29-1 and TRBJ2-7, with D tentatively TRBD1 or TRBD2 (5 bases each). This CDR3 is built from 12 residues. V lost 4 bases and J 3 bases, leaving 10 bases between the germline ends. Germline V lookup: CDR1 SQVTM, CDR2 ANQGSEA.

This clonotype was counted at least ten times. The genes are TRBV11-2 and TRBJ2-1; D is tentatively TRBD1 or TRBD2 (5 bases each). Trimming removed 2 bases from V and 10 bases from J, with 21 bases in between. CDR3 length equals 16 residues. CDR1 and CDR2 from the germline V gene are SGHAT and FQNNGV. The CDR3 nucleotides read TGTGCCAGCAGCTTACTACCCCCGCCCGGGGCTTGGGAGCAGTTCTTC. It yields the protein CASSLLPPPGAWEQFF.

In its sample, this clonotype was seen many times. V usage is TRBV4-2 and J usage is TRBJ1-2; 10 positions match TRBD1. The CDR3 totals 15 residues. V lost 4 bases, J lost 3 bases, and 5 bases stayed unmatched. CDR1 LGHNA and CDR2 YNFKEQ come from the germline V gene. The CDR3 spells CASSPGTGVYYGYTF. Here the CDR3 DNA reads TGTGCCAGCAGCCCCGGGACAGGGGTTTACTATGGCTACACCTTC.

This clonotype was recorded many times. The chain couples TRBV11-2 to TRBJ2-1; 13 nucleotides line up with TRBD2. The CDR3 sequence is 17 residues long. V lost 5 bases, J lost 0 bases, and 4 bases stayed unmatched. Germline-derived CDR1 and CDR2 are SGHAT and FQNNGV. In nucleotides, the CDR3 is TGTGCCAGCAGCCCGGGACTAGCGGGAAGCTCCTACAATGAGCAGTTCTTC. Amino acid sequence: CASSPGLAGSSYNEQFF. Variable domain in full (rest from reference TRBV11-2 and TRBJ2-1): EAGVAQSPRYKIIEKRQSVAFWCNPISGHATLYWYQQILGQGPKLLIQFQNNGVVDDSQLPKDRFSAERLKGVDSTLKIQPAKLEDSAVYLCASSPGLAGSSYNEQFFGPGTRLTVL.

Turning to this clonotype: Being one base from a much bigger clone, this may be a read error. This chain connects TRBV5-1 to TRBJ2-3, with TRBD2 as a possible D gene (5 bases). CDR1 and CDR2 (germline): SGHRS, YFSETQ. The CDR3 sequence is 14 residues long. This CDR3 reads CVSSSGLATDTQYF. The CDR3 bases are TGCGTCAGCAGCTCCGGACTTGCCACAGATACGCAGTATTTT.

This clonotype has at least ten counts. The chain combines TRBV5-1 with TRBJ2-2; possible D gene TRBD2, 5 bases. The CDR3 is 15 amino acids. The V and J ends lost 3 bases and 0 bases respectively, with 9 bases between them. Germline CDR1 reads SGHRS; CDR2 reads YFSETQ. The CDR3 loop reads CASSSVTTNTGELFF. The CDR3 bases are TGCGCCAGCAGCTCGGTGACTACGAACACCGGGGAGCTGTTTTTT. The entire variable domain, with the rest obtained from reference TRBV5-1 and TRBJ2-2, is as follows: KAGVTQTPRYLIKTRGQQVTLSCSPISGHRSVSWYQQTPGQGLQFLFEYFSETQRNKGNFPGRFSGRQFSNSRSEMNVSTLELGDSALYLCASSSVTTNTGELFFGEGSRLTVL.

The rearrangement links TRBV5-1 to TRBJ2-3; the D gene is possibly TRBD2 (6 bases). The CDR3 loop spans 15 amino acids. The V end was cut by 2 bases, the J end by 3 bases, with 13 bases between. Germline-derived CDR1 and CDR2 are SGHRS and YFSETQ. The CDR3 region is CASSFEGGGTDTQYF. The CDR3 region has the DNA TGCGCCAGCAGCTTTGAGGGAGGCGGAACAGATACGCAGTATTTT.